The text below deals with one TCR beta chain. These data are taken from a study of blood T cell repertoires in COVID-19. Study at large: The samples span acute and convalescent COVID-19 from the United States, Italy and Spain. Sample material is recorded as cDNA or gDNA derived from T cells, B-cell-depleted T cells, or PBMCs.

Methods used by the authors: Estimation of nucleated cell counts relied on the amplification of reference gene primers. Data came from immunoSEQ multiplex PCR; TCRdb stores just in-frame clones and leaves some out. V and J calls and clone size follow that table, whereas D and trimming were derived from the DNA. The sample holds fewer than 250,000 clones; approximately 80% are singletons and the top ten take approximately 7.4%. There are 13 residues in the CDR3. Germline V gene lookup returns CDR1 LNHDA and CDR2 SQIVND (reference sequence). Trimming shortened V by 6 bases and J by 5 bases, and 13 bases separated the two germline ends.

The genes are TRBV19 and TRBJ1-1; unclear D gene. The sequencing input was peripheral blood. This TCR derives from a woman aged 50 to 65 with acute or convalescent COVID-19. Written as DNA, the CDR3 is TGTGCCAGTAGGAGAGACCGGGAGACTGAAGCTTTCTTT. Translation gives CASRRDRETEAFF. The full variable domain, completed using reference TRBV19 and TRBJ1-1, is DGGITQSPKYLFRKEGQNVTLSCEQNLNHDAMYWYRQDPGQGLRLIYYSQIVNDFQKGDIAEGYSVSREKKESFPLTVTSAQKNPTAFYLCASRRDRETEAFFGQGTRLTVV.